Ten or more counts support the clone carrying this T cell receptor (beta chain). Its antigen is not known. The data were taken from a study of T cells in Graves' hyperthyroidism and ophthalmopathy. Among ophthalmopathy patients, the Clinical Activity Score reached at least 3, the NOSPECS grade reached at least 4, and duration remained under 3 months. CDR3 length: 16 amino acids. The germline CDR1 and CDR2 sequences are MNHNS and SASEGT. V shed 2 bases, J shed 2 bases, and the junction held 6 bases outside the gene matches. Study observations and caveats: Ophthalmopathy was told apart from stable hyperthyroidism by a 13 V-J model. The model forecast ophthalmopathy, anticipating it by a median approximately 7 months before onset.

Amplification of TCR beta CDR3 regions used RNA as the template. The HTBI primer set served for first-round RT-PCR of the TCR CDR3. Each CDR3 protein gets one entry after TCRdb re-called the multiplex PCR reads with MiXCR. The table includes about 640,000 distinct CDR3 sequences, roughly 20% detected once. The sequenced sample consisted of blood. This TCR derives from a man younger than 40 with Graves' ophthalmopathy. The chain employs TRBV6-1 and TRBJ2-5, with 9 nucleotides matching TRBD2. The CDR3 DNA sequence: TGTGCCAGCAGTGAACAGGCGGGAGGGGGGCAAGAGACCCAGTACTTC. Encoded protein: CASSEQAGGGQETQYF.